The T cell receptor (beta chain) described here comes from a study of T cell changes during pregnancy in multiple sclerosis. TCRdb keeps only in-frame clones here, not all; method: immunoSEQ multiplex PCR. The data contain about 64,000 clones, roughly 91% of them singletons. J was trimmed by 1 base and V by 6 bases; bases with no gene match: 5. The CDR3 is 15 residues long. Germline V gene lookup returns CDR1 MNHEY and CDR2 SVGAGI. The source was peripheral blood, collected in the third trimester of pregnancy. This receptor was obtained from a female donor in good health, enrolled as a control in a pregnancy study. This chain connects TRBV6-5 to TRBJ2-7; 11 bases agree with TRBD2. CDR3 protein: CASSTTSGSSYEQYF. DNA of the CDR3: TGTGCCAGCAGCACAACTAGCGGGAGTTCCTACGAGCAGTACTTC.